The next 3 T cell receptor beta chains were all read from a single sample in a study of beta chain features in type 1 diabetes. The investigators reverse transcribed all of the isolated RNA, so they sequenced expressed TCRB transcripts. Generated by immunoSEQ multiplex PCR, the TCRdb table keeps only in-frame clones and is missing some. The sample lists over 650,000 clones; about 14% were seen once. General study results and limits: When Type 1 diabetes patients were examined, their TCRB CDR3s proved moderately but significantly shorter in all four CD4+ subsets.

Their specific antigens are unknown. Sequenced material: naive CD4+ T cells from blood. These receptors all stem from a man aged 18 to 29 with type 1 diabetes.

The chain uses TRBV11-1 and TRBJ2-2, with D possibly being TRBD2 (6 bases). The CDR3 is 16 residues long. CDR1 is SGHAT, CDR2 FQDESV, per germline (reference sequence). V shed 5 bases and J shed 2 bases, with 15 bases lying between them. In nucleotides, the CDR3 is TGTGCCAGCAGCCCCCGGGGGTTGTACAACACCGGGGAGCTGTTTTTT. This encodes CASSPRGLYNTGELFF.

This clone has just a few counts. Other DNA sequences of this sample code for an identical CDR3. This chain uses TRBV28 with TRBJ2-7; D may be TRBD1 (6 bases). Looked up from germline, CDR1 is MDHEN and CDR2 is SYDVKM. This CDR3 is 13 amino acids long. Trimming stripped 1 base from V and 4 bases from J, with 8 bases between. CDR3 sequence: CASSLSQGYEQYF. CDR3 DNA sequence: TGTGCCAGCAGTTTATCACAGGGTTACGAGCAGTACTTC.

With regard to this clone: This same CDR3 is encoded by further DNA sequences in the sample. The chain has TRBV29-1 and TRBJ1-5; TRBD1 agrees at 11 bases. The CDR3 contains 12 residues. With V trimmed by 6 bases and J by 6 bases, 1 base remained unmatched. From germline, CDR1 is SQVTM and CDR2 ANQGSEA. This CDR3 is CSVGTGGQPQHF. In DNA form, the CDR3 reads TGCAGCGTGGGGACAGGGGGTCAGCCCCAGCATTTT.